This TCR beta chain was sequenced in a study of CD4 T cells in relation to SARS-CoV-2 and coronaviruses. The overall study: ViraFEST: approximately eleven-day antigen culture of PBMCs, then TCR beta CDR3 sequencing. Negative control cultures got HIV-1 Nef peptides or no peptide.

Data came from immunoSEQ multiplex PCR; TCRdb stores just in-frame clones and leaves some out. The sample includes some 21,000 clones, over 60% of them seen just once. This clone has a handful of counts. Its antigen is currently unknown. This CDR3 has 14 amino acids. Germline V gene sequence: CDR1 SQVTM, CDR2 ANQGSEA. The ends were cut back, 6 bases at V and 4 bases at J, with 13 bases in the middle. Unexposed donor CD4+ T cells date from about 2011-2019, before the COVID-19 pandemic. The cells were cultured for around ten days before CD4+ T cells were isolated. The specimen sequenced was CD4+ T cells from PBMCs, cultured in vitro. This receptor was obtained from a human donor in good health. V and J are TRBV29-1 and TRBJ1-6, with D hard to call. In DNA form, the CDR3 reads TGCAGCGTCGAGCCGGAAATATATAATTCACCCCTCCACTTT. Residues: CSVEPEIYNSPLHF.